Presented here are 18 T cell receptor beta chains from one specimen sequenced in a study of T cell responses to AZD1222 COVID-19 vaccine. Only in-frame clones appear in the TCRdb table, and some are missing; sequencing was by immunoSEQ multiplex PCR. The sample holds roughly 140,000 clones, around nine tenths seen once. Sequencing was performed on peripheral blood, taken on day 0 of AZD1222 vaccination. The receptors shown here come from an adult in good health.

This chain joins TRBV7-2 and TRBJ1-1; D is ambiguous. The CDR3 extends over 12 amino acids. V shed 3 bases and J shed 8 bases, with 10 bases lying between them. The germline V gene has CDR1 SGHTA and CDR2 FQGNSA. DNA for the CDR3: TGTGCCAGCAGCTTCCTCCTTAGAGAAGCTTTCTTT. It encodes CASSFLLREAFF. Full variable domain (remainder filled in from reference TRBV7-2 and TRBJ1-1): GAGVSQSPSNKVTEKGKDVELRCDPISGHTALYWYRQSLGQGLEFLIYFQGNSAPDKSGLPSDRFSAERTGGSVSTLTIQRTQQEDSAVYLCASSFLLREAFFGQGTRLTVV.

The chain joins TRBV27 to TRBJ1-1, with D perhaps TRBD1 (5 bases). The CDR3 is 13 residues long. Trimming removed 6 bases at V and 11 bases at J, with 19 bases between. Germline loops: CDR1 MNHEY, CDR2 SMNVEV (reference sequence). In DNA form, the CDR3 reads TGTGCCAGCAGCCCCCGACAGCCCATGTGGGCTTTCTTT. Translating it yields CASSPRQPMWAFF.

This rearrangement joins TRBV19 to TRBJ1-4, with D possibly matching TRBD1 (6 bases). CDR3 size: 15 residues. V was clipped by 7 bases and J by 0 bases, with 12 bases between them. Germline V gene sequence: CDR1 LNHDA, CDR2 SQIVND (reference sequence). This CDR3 reads CASTGTPATNEKLFF. CDR3 in DNA: TGTGCCAGTACTGGGACACCTGCAACTAATGAAAAACTGTTTTTT. The variable domain in full, with the rest retrieved from reference TRBV19 and TRBJ1-4, is DGGITQSPKYLFRKEGQNVTLSCEQNLNHDAMYWYRQDPGQGLRLIYYSQIVNDFQKGDIAEGYSVSREKKESFPLTVTSAQKNPTAFYLCASTGTPATNEKLFFGSGTQLSVL.

The J gene is TRBJ2-4, the V gene TRBV28; D is unclear. The CDR3 is made up of 15 amino acids. Trimming removed 3 bases from V and 1 base from J, with 10 bases in between. Germline V CDR1 and CDR2: MDHEN, SYDVKM. CDR3: CASSLSLGAKNIQYF. The DNA for the CDR3 is TGTGCCAGCAGTTTGTCCCTCGGGGCCAAAAACATTCAGTACTTC.

The chain uses TRBV27 and TRBJ1-2; 7 bases are a match to TRBD1. Germline assignment: CDR1 MNHEY and CDR2 SMNVEV (reference sequence). V lost 5 bases and J lost 9; bases outside the gene matches: 15. The CDR3 is 15 residues long. The CDR3 region is CASSRLDRDLVSYTF. In DNA form, the CDR3 reads TGTGCCAGCAGTCGCCTCGACAGGGATTTAGTTAGCTACACCTTC.

The chain carries TRBV20-1 and TRBJ1-1, with D possibly matching TRBD1 (5 bases). The CDR3 loop spans 11 amino acids. V lost 1 base to trimming and J lost 6 bases, with 6 bases between them. In germline, CDR1 is DFQATT, CDR2 SNEGSKA (reference sequence). The CDR3 spells CSARGDAEAFF. The CDR3 nucleotides read TGCAGTGCTAGAGGGGACGCTGAAGCTTTCTTT.

As DNA, the CDR3 is TGTGCCAGCAGCCCAAAGATCAGGGGGGGGAGAGCTTTCTTT. It is translated as CASSPKIRGGRAFF. The V call is TRBV3-1 (or the pseudogene TRBV3-2), the J call TRBJ1-1, with TRBD1 matching over 7 bases. Germline CDR1 reads LGHDT; CDR2 reads YNNKEL (reference sequence). J was trimmed by 10 bases and V by 4 bases; bases with no gene match: 12. The length of the CDR3 is 14 residues.

This clone was counted a single time. The rearrangement joins TRBV2 to TRBJ2-5, with D unresolved. Germline assignment: CDR1 SNHLY and CDR2 FYNNEI. The V gene lost 3 bases and the J gene lost 1 base, with 12 bases spanning the gap. The CDR3 loop spans 15 amino acids. This CDR3 reads CASSDGVVAQETQYF. In nucleotides, the CDR3 is TGTGCCAGCAGTGATGGGGTAGTGGCCCAAGAGACCCAGTACTTC.

The V call is TRBV5-4, the J call TRBJ2-7, with D tentatively TRBD1 (6 bases). The ends were cut back, 3 bases at V and 5 bases at J, with 18 bases in the middle. This CDR3 contains 15 residues. Germline assignment: CDR1 SGHNT and CDR2 YYREEE (reference sequence). CDR3 in amino acids: CASSSTGLEANEQYF. For the CDR3, the DNA is TGTGCCAGCAGCTCGACAGGACTGGAGGCCAACGAGCAGTACTTC.

This clone was recorded only once. The CDR3 nucleotides read TGTGCCAGTAGTATAGCCTACGGGAGCTCCTATAATTCACCCCTCCACTTT. Its protein is CASSIAYGSSYNSPLHF. This chain uses TRBV19 with TRBJ1-6, with D uncertain. The CDR3 runs 17 residues. Germline V lookup: CDR1 LNHDA, CDR2 SQIVND (reference sequence). The ends were cut back, 1 base at V and 0 bases at J, with 10 bases in the middle.

The V call is TRBV7-2, the J call TRBJ2-1; possible D gene TRBD2, 6 bases. V was pared by 6 bases and J by 4 bases, with 16 bases between. The germline V gene encodes CDR1 SGHTA and CDR2 FQGNSA. This CDR3 has 15 residues. CDR3 bases: TGTGCCAGCAGTCCGTTTAGCGGAAATTACAATGAGCAGTTCTTC. As protein: CASSPFSGNYNEQFF.

The chain recombines TRBV10-3 with TRBJ2-1; 10 bases fit TRBD2. Per the germline V gene, CDR1 is ENHRY and CDR2 is SYGVKD. The CDR3 covers 14 residues. After removal of 10 bases from V and 6 bases from J, the junction contained 9 bases not matched to a gene. The CDR3 loop reads CASSLAGAANEQFF. For the CDR3, the DNA is TGTGCCAGCTCCCTAGCGGGGGCGGCCAATGAGCAGTTCTTC.

This clone was picked up one time. This chain links TRBV19 with TRBJ1-1, with 10 bases identical to TRBD1. The CDR3 runs 17 residues. J was trimmed by 1 base and V by 5 bases; bases with no gene match: 10. Germline-derived CDR1 and CDR2 are LNHDA and SQIVND (reference sequence). In nucleotides, the CDR3 is TGTGCCAGTAGTGGGGTCAGACAGGGGGCTGCGAACACTGAAGCTTTCTTT. Translation: CASSGVRQGAANTEAFF. The whole variable domain, filled in from reference TRBV19 and TRBJ1-1, reads DGGITQSPKYLFRKEGQNVTLSCEQNLNHDAMYWYRQDPGQGLRLIYYSQIVNDFQKGDIAEGYSVSREKKESFPLTVTSAQKNPTAFYLCASSGVRQGAANTEAFFGQGTRLTVV.

As regards this clone: This sample includes further DNA sequences coding for the same CDR3. This rearrangement joins TRBV27 to TRBJ2-1; D remains unclear. The germline V gene has CDR1 MNHEY and CDR2 SMNVEV (reference sequence). V dropped 3 bases and J dropped 0 bases, with 3 bases sitting between them. The CDR3 extends over 13 amino acids. The CDR3 DNA reads as TGTGCCAGCAGTTTTAGCTCCTACAATGAGCAGTTCTTC. Its protein product is CASSFSSYNEQFF.

The chain couples TRBV14 to TRBJ2-1, with a weak D call TRBD1 (5 bases). The CDR3 extends over 16 amino acids. Trimming pared 4 bases from V and 0 bases from J, leaving 13 bases between. Germline lookup yields CDR1 SGHDN and CDR2 FVKESK. CDR3 sequence (DNA): TGTGCCAGCAGCCTACAAAGGGGCAGCTCCTACAATGAGCAGTTCTTC. Translating it yields CASSLQRGSSYNEQFF.

The chain has TRBV19 and TRBJ1-2; D remains unclear. Trimming took off 3 bases at V and 7 bases at J, with 12 bases between the two ends. The CDR3 is 13 residues long. The germline CDR1 and CDR2 sequences are LNHDA and SQIVND (reference sequence). In DNA form, the CDR3 reads TGTGCCAGTAGTATGGTCAGTCTTGCTGGCTACACCTTC. Translated, it gives CASSMVSLAGYTF.

CDR3: CASSQDGTSGNTIYF. The CDR3 bases are TGCGCCAGCAGCCAAGACGGCACCTCTGGAAACACCATATATTTT. The chain links TRBV4-3 to TRBJ1-3; D gene ambiguous. The CDR3 contains 15 residues. The germline gives CDR1 LGHNA, CDR2 YSLEER. V was cut by 0 bases and J by 0 bases, with 6 bases left in between.

This rearrangement joins TRBV18 to TRBJ1-1; D not certain. This CDR3 is 12 amino acids long. The V end was cut by 0 bases, the J end by 8 bases, with 7 bases between. Germline CDR1 is KGHSH and CDR2 is LQKENI. This chain's CDR3 is CASSPPSREAFF. The CDR3 nucleotides are TGTGCCAGCTCACCACCGTCCAGGGAAGCTTTCTTT.